This T cell receptor (beta chain) was recorded in a study of shared clonotypes between healthy human individuals. CD45RA+ naive and CD45RA-negative memory subsets were separated from CD4+ cells. The study, taken as a whole, reports: Naive CD4 clonotype sharing across a handful of donors was 4.5% to 6%. When compared with the clonotypes that were shared by all four sorted-subset donors, the non-shared clonotypes turned out to have lower generation probabilities.

Concerning this clone itself: Antigen: not known.

Measured with immunoSEQ multiplex PCR; TCRdb has only the in-frame clones, and not every one. The sample consists of around 2.5 million clones, under 95% of them appearing once. V was pared by 5 bases and J by 0 bases, with 5 bases between. There are 13 residues in the CDR3. From germline, CDR1 is SGHTA and CDR2 FQGNSA. The sample comprised naive CD4+ T cells from PBMCs. Subset in this sample: CD45RA+ positively selected. The genes are TRBV7-2 and TRBJ1-5; D uncertain. This TCR was recovered from a man aged 18 to 30 in good health. Some clones in this sample may be carry-over from other donors' samples. The chain's CDR3 is CASSPYSNQPQHF. The CDR3 region has the DNA TGTGCCAGCAGCCCCTATAGCAATCAGCCCCAGCATTTT.